Below are 27 T cell receptor beta chains sequenced from a single sample in a study of shared clonotypes between healthy human individuals. Libraries were prepared by immunoSEQ multiplex PCR; TCRdb keeps only in-frame clonotypes and omits some of them. The profile shows about 670,000 clones, about two thirds of them singletons. The sequenced material came from memory CD4+ T cells sorted from blood. Subset defined: CD45RA-negative fraction. Source of these receptors: a woman in her twenties or thirties in good health.

This sequence joins TRBV10-3 and TRBJ1-5; D is uncertain. The germline gives CDR1 ENHRY, CDR2 SYGVKD. The CDR3 is made up of 14 amino acids. Trimming stripped 5 bases from V and 0 bases from J, with 8 bases between. The CDR3 DNA reads TGTGCCATCAGTCTGGATTATAGCAATCAGCCCCAGCATTTT. It specifies CAISLDYSNQPQHF.

A few counts support this clone. The chain is built from TRBV6-5 and TRBJ1-1; 7 bases are a match to TRBD1. The germline V gene has CDR1 MNHEY and CDR2 SVGAGI. The CDR3 has 14 amino acids. The junction had 5 bases not matched to a gene; V was cut back by 6 bases and J by 1 base. The CDR3 DNA reads as TGTGCCAGCAGACGGACAGGAACGAACACTGAAGCTTTCTTT. Residues: CASRRTGTNTEAFF.

V usage is TRBV7-9 and J usage is TRBJ2-3; 11 nucleotides match TRBD1. Trimming took 0 bases from V and 3 from J; bases not matched to a gene: 5. Germline CDR1 is SEHNR and CDR2 is FQNEAQ (reference sequence). The CDR3 has 17 residues. The CDR3 region is CASSLAPGTGGTDTQYF. The CDR3 DNA reads as TGTGCCAGCAGCTTAGCCCCCGGGACAGGGGGGACAGATACGCAGTATTTT.

The V call is TRBV9, the J call TRBJ2-1; TRBD1 matches 7 bases. V was pared by 1 base and J by 5 bases, with 9 bases of the junction left unmatched. CDR1 and CDR2 (germline): SGDLS, YYNGEE. The CDR3 sequence is 16 residues long. The CDR3 protein is CASSVSSGTVNNEQFF. The CDR3 DNA reads as TGTGCCAGCAGCGTATCGTCCGGGACAGTTAACAATGAGCAGTTCTTC.

V and J are TRBV27 and TRBJ2-7; D assignment may be TRBD1 or TRBD2 (6 bases each). The CDR3 runs 14 residues. Germline V gives CDR1 MNHEY, CDR2 SMNVEV (reference sequence). Trimming left V 6 bases short and J 5 bases short, with 17 bases between. The CDR3 loop is CASRQYNREDEQYF. CDR3 nucleotides: TGTGCCAGCAGGCAATACAACAGGGAGGACGAGCAGTACTTC.

J is TRBJ2-2 and V is TRBV27, with no clear D. The CDR3 spans 14 residues. Trimming shortened V by 3 bases and J by 4 bases, and 9 bases separated the two germline ends. Germline V lookup: CDR1 MNHEY, CDR2 SMNVEV (reference sequence). The CDR3 protein is CASSFSGSTGELFF. Written as DNA, the CDR3 is TGTGCCAGCAGTTTTTCAGGCTCCACCGGGGAGCTGTTTTTT.

The chain joins TRBV15 to TRBJ2-7, with 12 bases lining up with TRBD2. The CDR3 consists of 18 residues. From germline, CDR1 is LNHNV and CDR2 YYDKDF (reference sequence). V gave up 0 bases and J gave up 2 bases; unmatched junction bases: 8. Here the CDR3 reads CATSRDSWTSGTPYEQYF. In DNA form, the CDR3 reads TGTGCCACCAGCAGAGATTCGTGGACTAGCGGGACTCCCTACGAGCAGTACTTC. The full variable domain, rest sourced from reference TRBV15 and TRBJ2-7, is DAMVIQNPRYQVTQFGKPVTLSCSQTLNHNVMYWYQQKSSQAPKLLFHYYDKDFNNEADTPDNFQSRRPNTSFCFLDIRSPGLGDTAMYLCATSRDSWTSGTPYEQYFGPGTRLTVT.

The gene calls are TRBV2 and TRBJ1-4; TRBD1 aligns across 7 bases. Germline CDR1 is SNHLY and CDR2 is FYNNEI. This CDR3 is 15 amino acids long. The ends lost 5 bases at V and 6 bases at J; junction bases unmatched: 9. Written as DNA, the CDR3 is TGTGCCAGCAGTTCTACAATTGACAGGGATGAAAAACTGTTTTTT. It encodes CASSSTIDRDEKLFF.

The chain couples TRBV5-1 to TRBJ2-5; 7 bases match TRBD2. Trimming at V came to 4 bases and at J to 0 bases, leaving 6 bases not matched to a gene. Germline assignment: CDR1 SGHRS and CDR2 YFSETQ. This CDR3 has 15 amino acids. Here the CDR3 reads CASSRGLTYQETQYF. The CDR3 DNA follows: TGCGCCAGCAGCCGGGGACTAACGTACCAAGAGACCCAGTACTTC.

J is TRBJ2-7 and V is TRBV11-2; the D gene is possibly TRBD2 (6 bases). Germline CDR1 and CDR2: SGHAT and FQNNGV. The CDR3 consists of 16 residues. Trimming left V 7 bases short and J 3 bases short, with 22 bases between. The chain's CDR3 is CASTGRYGLASYEQYF. CDR3 DNA sequence: TGTGCCAGCACCGGACGCTACGGGCTAGCGAGCTACGAGCAGTACTTC.

The chain uses TRBV6-6 and TRBJ2-7; no firm D call. The CDR3 is made up of 12 amino acids. Deletions cut 5 bases from V and 2 bases from J, with 7 bases between. Looked up from germline, CDR1 is MNHNY and CDR2 is SVGAGI (reference sequence). This CDR3 reads CASSRLAYEQYF. CDR3 DNA sequence: TGTGCCAGCAGTCGTCTAGCCTACGAGCAGTACTTC.

The chain combines TRBV7-9 with TRBJ2-7; D is perhaps TRBD1 (6 bases). Germline V CDR1 and CDR2: SEHNR, FQNEAQ (reference sequence). The CDR3 runs 13 residues. The V gene lost 5 bases and the J gene lost 0 bases, with 8 bases spanning the gap. The CDR3 loop reads CASSRDISYEQYF. DNA for the CDR3: TGTGCCAGCAGCCGGGACATCTCCTACGAGCAGTACTTC. The entire variable domain, with the rest obtained from reference TRBV7-9 and TRBJ2-7, is as follows: DTGVSQNPRHKITKRGQNVTFRCDPISEHNRLYWYRQTLGQGPEFLTYFQNEAQLEKSRLLSDRFSAERPKGSFSTLEIQRTEQGDSAMYLCASSRDISYEQYFGPGTRLTVT.

The J gene is TRBJ2-2, the V gene TRBV18, with D tentatively TRBD2 (6 bases). The CDR3 sequence is 16 residues long. Trimming removed 1 base at V and 1 base at J, with 10 bases between. Germline V gene lookup returns CDR1 KGHSH and CDR2 LQKENI. The CDR3 DNA reads as TGTGCCAGCTCACCACGACTAGTGAAGAACACCGGGGAGCTGTTTTTT. Translated, it gives CASSPRLVKNTGELFF.

A few counts support this clone. Other DNA sequences in this sample translate to the same CDR3. The V call is TRBV19, the J call TRBJ2-7, with D tentatively TRBD1 (5 bases). Germline loops: CDR1 LNHDA, CDR2 SQIVND (reference sequence). V lost 3 bases, J lost 5 bases, and 11 bases lay in between. This CDR3 comprises 13 residues. CDR3 sequence (DNA): TGTGCCAGTAGTATTAGGGGTGGCGACGAGCAGTACTTC. Amino acids: CASSIRGGDEQYF.

This clone has just a few counts. This chain joins TRBV30 and TRBJ1-1, with D unresolved. Germline lookup yields CDR1 GTSNPN and CDR2 SVGIG (reference sequence). This CDR3 comprises 14 residues. The V gene lost 2 bases and the J gene lost 0 bases, with 10 bases spanning the gap. CDR3 loop: CAWSILSLNTEAFF. For the CDR3, the DNA is TGTGCCTGGAGTATTTTATCATTGAACACTGAAGCTTTCTTT.

V is TRBV7-8 and J is TRBJ2-7, with TRBD2 matching 13 bases. The trim removed 4 bases at V and 3 bases at J, leaving 3 bases unmatched. The CDR3 is made up of 15 amino acids. The germline CDR1 and CDR2 sequences are SGHVS and FQNEAQ. CDR3 DNA sequence: TGTGCCAGCAGCTCCCGGACTAGCGGGAGCTACGAGCAGTACTTC. It yields the protein CASSSRTSGSYEQYF.

V gene TRBV4-1 combines with J gene TRBJ2-1; a possible D gene is TRBD2 (5 bases). The CDR3 is 16 amino acids. V was cut by 1 base and J by 2 bases, with 12 bases left in between. Germline CDR1 is MGHRA and CDR2 is YSYEKL. The CDR3 DNA follows: TGCGCCAGCAGCCAAGTCGGAGCGGCGACCTACAATGAGCAGTTCTTC. Translation: CASSQVGAATYNEQFF.

This clone was found a few times. The V call is TRBV6-5, the J call TRBJ1-4; D unclear. Germline V lookup: CDR1 MNHEY, CDR2 SVGAGI. CDR3 length: 14 residues. The V and J ends lost 8 bases and 7 bases respectively, with 17 bases between them. Here the CDR3 DNA reads TGTGCCAGCGCCCGCGGGTATTTGGGTGAAAAACTGTTTTTT. Translated: CASARGYLGEKLFF.

This clone was observed a handful of times. The V gene is TRBV6-1, the J gene TRBJ1-3; a possible D gene is TRBD1 (6 bases). CDR3 length equals 12 residues. CDR1 MNHNS and CDR2 SASEGT come from the germline V gene. Trimming stripped 10 bases from V and 3 bases from J, with 10 bases between. CDR3 sequence reads: CAIRTDGNTIYF. CDR3 nucleotide sequence: TGTGCCATCAGGACAGATGGAAACACCATATATTTT.

The chain carries TRBV25-1 and TRBJ2-7, with TRBD2 matching over 8 bases. CDR3 size: 18 residues. V shed 5 bases and J 2 bases; nucleotides not matched to a gene: 17. CDR1 is MGHDK and CDR2 is SYGVNS in the germline V gene. The CDR3 spells CASSIDIRTSGFPYEQYF. The CDR3 DNA is TGTGCCAGCAGTATTGATATCAGAACTAGCGGATTCCCCTACGAGCAGTACTTC.

The rearrangement links TRBV7-2 to TRBJ2-4; tentative D call: TRBD2 (5 bases). Between the trimmed V and J ends, which lost 2 bases and 5 bases, there was a span of 7 bases. From germline, CDR1 is SGHTA and CDR2 FQGNSA. The CDR3 has 13 amino acids. CDR3 region: CASSLSEENIQYF. The DNA for the CDR3 is TGTGCCAGCAGCTTATCGGAGGAAAACATTCAGTACTTC. The whole variable domain, filled in from reference TRBV7-2 and TRBJ2-4, reads GAGVSQSPSNKVTEKGKDVELRCDPISGHTALYWYRQSLGQGLEFLIYFQGNSAPDKSGLPSDRFSAERTGGSVSTLTIQRTQQEDSAVYLCASSLSEENIQYFGAGTRLSVL.

The V call is TRBV28, the J call TRBJ1-2, with 8 positions matching TRBD1. This CDR3 region has 14 residues. After removal of 6 bases from V and 6 bases from J, the junction contained 9 bases not matched to a gene. Germline V gene sequence: CDR1 MDHEN, CDR2 SYDVKM. The CDR3 DNA reads TGTGCCAGCAGCATGACAGGGGAAGTGAATGGCTACACCTTC. Translating it yields CASSMTGEVNGYTF.

CDR3 sequence: CASRGNGEEQPQHF. CDR3 sequence (DNA): TGTGCCAGCAGGGGTAACGGCGAGGAACAGCCCCAGCATTTT. The chain combines TRBV2 with TRBJ1-5; no firm D call. Between the trimmed V and J ends, which lost 6 bases and 7 bases, there was a span of 16 bases. The germline V gene encodes CDR1 SNHLY and CDR2 FYNNEI. CDR3 length equals 14 residues.

The sample holds one count of this clone. The chain uses TRBV5-1 and TRBJ1-2; D ambiguous. Germline loops: CDR1 SGHRS, CDR2 YFSETQ. CDR3 length: 15 amino acids. The V and J ends lost 5 bases and 2 bases respectively, with 16 bases between them. In nucleotides, the CDR3 is TGCGCCAGCAGTGATGTGGTCGGGGTAAACTATGGCTACACCTTC. It yields the protein CASSDVVGVNYGYTF. Using reference TRBV5-1 and TRBJ1-2 for the parts outside the CDR3, the full variable domain is KAGVTQTPRYLIKTRGQQVTLSCSPISGHRSVSWYQQTPGQGLQFLFEYFSETQRNKGNFPGRFSGRQFSNSRSEMNVSTLELGDSALYLCASSDVVGVNYGYTFGSGTRLTVV.

This clone was detected only a few times. The same CDR3 also results from other DNA sequences found in this sample. This sequence joins TRBV5-4 and TRBJ2-6; 7 bases align to TRBD1. Germline lookup yields CDR1 SGHNT and CDR2 YYREEE (reference sequence). With V trimmed by 4 bases and J by 0 bases, 1 base remained unmatched. CDR3 length: 15 residues. CDR3 in DNA: TGTGCCAGCAGCCCAGGGGGCTCTGGGGCCAACGTCCTGACTTTC. Translation gives CASSPGGSGANVLTF.

This clone turned up a few times. CDR3 nucleotide sequence: TGTGCCAGCAGCTTTAGCGGGAGGGCTTACACAGATACGCAGTATTTT. It is translated as CASSFSGRAYTDTQYF. The V call is TRBV11-2, the J call TRBJ2-3, with 11 bases aligning to TRBD2. J lost 2 bases, V lost 3 bases, and 4 bases had no gene match. Germline CDR1 SGHAT, CDR2 FQNNGV. This CDR3 has 16 residues.

The chain employs TRBV7-6 and TRBJ2-1, with D possibly being TRBD2 (6 bases). The CDR3 runs 16 residues. CDR1 SGHVS and CDR2 FNYEAQ come from the germline V gene. Trimming removed 5 bases from V and 8 bases from J, with 22 bases in between. This CDR3 is CASSVTPGVQDHEQFF. The CDR3 region has the DNA TGTGCCAGCAGCGTAACCCCGGGAGTCCAGGACCATGAGCAGTTCTTC.